The clone carrying this T cell receptor (beta chain) has ten or more counts. Its specificity is not known. This sample stems from a study of T cells in Graves' hyperthyroidism and ophthalmopathy. These patients, aged 18 to 65, had recently diagnosed hyperthyroidism lasting under 2 months. Researchers barred patients who had uncontrolled infection, other autoimmune disease, pregnancy or lactation. The PBMCs were sourced from fresh peripheral blood (approximately 10 ml). Amplified TCR beta CDR3 regions came from RNA transcripts. First-round RT-PCR targeting the TCR CDR3 was performed with the HTBI primer set. TCRdb used MiXCR to reprocess the multiplex PCR reads, holding one entry per CDR3 protein. The table has under 400,000 distinct CDR3 sequences, 15% to 20% seen once; the top ten hold roughly 49%. Study-level findings and limits: The majority of expanded thyroid clonotypes above 0.001 also appeared in blood.

Sequencing input: blood. The receptor comes from a woman between 50 and 59 years old with Graves' hyperthyroidism.

CDR3 residues: CASSIATVGLNTEAFF. The CDR3 DNA follows: TGTGCCAGTAGTATCGCCACAGTTGGCCTGAACACTGAAGCTTTCTTT. The chain couples TRBV19 to TRBJ1-1; unclear D gene. CDR1 is LNHDA and CDR2 is SQIVND in the germline V gene (reference sequence). The CDR3 is made up of 16 amino acids. The V end was cut by 3 bases, the J end by 0 bases, with 14 bases between.